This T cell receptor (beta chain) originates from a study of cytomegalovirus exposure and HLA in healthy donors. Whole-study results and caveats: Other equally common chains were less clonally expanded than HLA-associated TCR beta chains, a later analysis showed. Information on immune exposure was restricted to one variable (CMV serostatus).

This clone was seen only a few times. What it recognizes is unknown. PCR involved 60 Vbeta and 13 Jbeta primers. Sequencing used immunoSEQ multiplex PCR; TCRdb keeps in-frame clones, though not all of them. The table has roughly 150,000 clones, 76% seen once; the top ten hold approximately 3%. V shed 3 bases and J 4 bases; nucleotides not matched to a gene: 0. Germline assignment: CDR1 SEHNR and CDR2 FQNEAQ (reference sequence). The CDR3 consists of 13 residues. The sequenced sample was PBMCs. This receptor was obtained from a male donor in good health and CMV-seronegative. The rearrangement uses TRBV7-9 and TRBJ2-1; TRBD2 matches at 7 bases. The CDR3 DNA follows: TGTGCCAGCAGCTTTAGCGGGTACAATGAGCAGTTCTTC. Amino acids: CASSFSGYNEQFF.